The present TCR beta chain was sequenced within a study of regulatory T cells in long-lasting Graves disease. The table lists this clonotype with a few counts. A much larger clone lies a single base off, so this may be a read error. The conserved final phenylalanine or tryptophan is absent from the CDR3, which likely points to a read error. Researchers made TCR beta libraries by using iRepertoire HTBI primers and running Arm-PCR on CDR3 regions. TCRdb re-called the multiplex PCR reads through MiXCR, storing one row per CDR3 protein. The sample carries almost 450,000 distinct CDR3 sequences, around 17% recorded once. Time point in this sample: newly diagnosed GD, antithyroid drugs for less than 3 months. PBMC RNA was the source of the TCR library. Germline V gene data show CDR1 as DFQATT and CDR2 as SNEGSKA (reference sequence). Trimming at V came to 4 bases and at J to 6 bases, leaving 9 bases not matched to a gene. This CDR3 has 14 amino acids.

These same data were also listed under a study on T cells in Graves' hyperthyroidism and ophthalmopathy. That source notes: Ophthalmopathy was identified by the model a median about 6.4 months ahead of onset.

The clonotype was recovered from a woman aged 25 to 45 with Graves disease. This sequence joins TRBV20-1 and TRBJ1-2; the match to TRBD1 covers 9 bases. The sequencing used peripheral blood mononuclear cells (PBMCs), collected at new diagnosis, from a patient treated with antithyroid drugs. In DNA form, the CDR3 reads TGCAGTGCTACACTCCGGGGACAGGGAGATGGCTACACCCTC. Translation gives CSATLRGQGDGYTL.